This entry concerns a single T cell receptor beta chain. As yet, its antigen is unknown. This specimen comes from a study of shared clonotypes between healthy human individuals. Study-level results: When naive CD4 clonotypes were compared across a few donors, 4% to 6.5% were shared. In the sorted subsets, rarefaction showed sequencing was incomplete despite large depth.

Germline V gene sequence: CDR1 SQVTM, CDR2 ANQGSEA. The length of the CDR3 is 14 residues. Unmatched junction bases numbered 9, after V lost 6 bases and J lost 3 bases. A roughly 200 ng quantity of DNA, approximately 29,000 T cell genomes, went into the sorted-subset replicate PCRs. Clones were read by immunoSEQ multiplex PCR, and TCRdb kept only the in-frame ones, dropping some. Of more than 2,000,000 clones in the sample, around nine tenths were seen once. The gene calls are TRBV29-1 and TRBJ1-2; the match to TRBD1 covers 8 bases. This clonotype originated in a man younger than 35 in good health. The sample comprised naive CD4+ T cells sorted from blood. Subset defined: CD45RA+ positively selected. CDR3 coding DNA: TGCAGCGTGGCACGGACAGGGTGGGACTATGGCTACACCTTC. Translated, it gives CSVARTGWDYGYTF.